A single sample gave rise to the 8 T cell receptor beta chains below, sequenced in a study of control samples from healthy donors and cancer patients. Generated by immunoSEQ multiplex PCR, the TCRdb table keeps only in-frame clones and is missing some. The profile shows around 58,000 clones, about 96% of them singletons. Sequenced: blood. The receptors originated from a woman aged 18 to 35 in good health.

CDR3 region: CASSPRTYNEQFF. The CDR3 region has the DNA TGTGCCAGCAGCCCCCGCACCTACAATGAGCAGTTCTTC. The J gene is TRBJ2-1, the V gene TRBV5-6; D is undetermined. Deletions cut 4 bases from V and 2 bases from J, with 7 bases between. Germline V lookup: CDR1 SGHDT, CDR2 YYEEEE. CDR3 length: 13 residues.

The chain joins TRBV9 to TRBJ2-2; perhaps TRBD2 as D (5 bases). V lost 0 bases to trimming and J lost 5 bases, with 8 bases between them. The CDR3 runs to 14 residues. Germline V gives CDR1 SGDLS, CDR2 YYNGEE. The CDR3 coding sequence is TGTGCCAGCAGCGTAGTCCCGGGGACCGGGGAGCTGTTTTTT. Translating gives CASSVVPGTGELFF.

The chain employs TRBV11-2 and TRBJ1-2, with a possible D match to TRBD1 (5 bases). CDR1 and CDR2 from the germline V gene are SGHAT and FQNNGV. V shed 5 bases and J shed 6 bases, with 22 bases lying between them. The CDR3 contains 16 residues. The CDR3 loop is CASSPRGNLRGNGYTF. The CDR3 DNA reads TGTGCCAGCAGCCCACGAGGGAATCTTCGGGGGAATGGCTACACCTTC.

This clone was seen just once. The chain carries TRBV7-9 and TRBJ2-7; possibly TRBD1 or TRBD2 for D (6 bases each). Trimming shortened V by 5 bases and J by 0 bases, and 17 bases separated the two germline ends. Per germline, CDR1 SEHNR and CDR2 FQNEAQ (reference sequence). The CDR3 spans 16 residues. The CDR3 spells CASSRGLGMSSYEQYF. CDR3 nucleotide sequence: TGTGCCAGCAGCCGGGGGCTGGGGATGAGCTCCTACGAGCAGTACTTC.

V and J are TRBV30 and TRBJ2-2; no clear D gene. CDR3 length: 15 residues. Germline V gene lookup returns CDR1 GTSNPN and CDR2 SVGIG (reference sequence). V was trimmed by 5 bases and J by 6 bases, leaving 19 bases between them. This chain's CDR3 is CAWGPTQVYAGELFF. The CDR3 bases are TGTGCCTGGGGGCCTACGCAAGTTTATGCCGGGGAGCTGTTTTTT.

The chain employs TRBV15 and TRBJ2-3; D may be TRBD1 or TRBD2 (5 bases each). The length of the CDR3 is 14 residues. Germline V gene sequence: CDR1 LNHNV, CDR2 YYDKDF (reference sequence). V was pared by 0 bases and J by 4 bases, with 8 bases between. CDR3 region: CATSRDRGPDTQYF. In DNA form, the CDR3 reads TGTGCCACCAGCAGAGACCGGGGCCCAGATACGCAGTATTTT.

This chain joins TRBV18 and TRBJ1-5, with D unresolved. The CDR3 loop spans 14 amino acids. Germline assignment: CDR1 KGHSH and CDR2 LQKENI. The ends were cut back, 1 base at V and 6 bases at J, with 10 bases in the middle. The CDR3 here is CASSPRPSGQPQHF. CDR3 coding DNA: TGTGCCAGCTCACCACGCCCTTCAGGTCAGCCCCAGCATTTT. The variable domain in full, completed from reference TRBV18 and TRBJ1-5, reads NAGVMQNPRHLVRRRGQEARLRCSPMKGHSHVYWYRQLPEEGLKFMVYLQKENIIDESGMPKERFSAEFPKEGPSILRIQQVVRGDSAAYFCASSPRPSGQPQHFGDGTRLSIL.

The chain recombines TRBV29-1 with TRBJ2-3; unclear D gene. The CDR3 length is 12 residues. Trimming left V 7 bases short and J 4 bases short, with 12 bases between. Germline lookup yields CDR1 SQVTM and CDR2 ANQGSEA. The chain's CDR3 is CSARVPPDTQYF. As DNA, the CDR3 is TGCAGCGCTAGGGTACCACCAGATACGCAGTATTTT.